The 24 T cell receptor beta chains below come from one sample, sequenced in a study of T cells expressing NK-cell markers. TCRdb reprocessed the 5' RACE reads and stores each CDR3 protein as one record, lacking DNA. The sample has about 180,000 distinct CDR3 sequences. Sequencing was carried out using blood T cells: a sorted CD56 or NKG2C T cell subset, CD4+ or CD8+ T cells, or bulk PBMC T cells (not recorded which). Source of these receptors: a woman aged 18 to 75 in good health.

The genes are TRBV27 and TRBJ2-7; the TCRdb call, TRBD1, lacks DNA for checking. The germline gives CDR1 MNHEY, CDR2 SMNVEV (reference sequence). CDR3 size: 14 residues. CDR3 residues: CASSSWDRGVEQYF.

The CDR3 loop is CASSLGTLGGQPQHF. The chain has TRBV5-1 and TRBJ1-5. The CDR3 totals 15 residues. In germline, CDR1 is SGHRS, CDR2 YFSETQ.

The chain is built from TRBV5-5 and TRBJ1-1. This CDR3 is 15 amino acids long. Germline V gives CDR1 SGHKS, CDR2 YYEKEE (reference sequence). CDR3 sequence reads: CASSRALTVNTEAFF.

The CDR3 sequence is CASKKGLETYEQYF. The gene calls are TRBV19 and TRBJ2-7; lacking DNA, the TRBD2 call made by TCRdb goes unchecked. The V gene's germline CDR1 is LNHDA and CDR2 SQIVND (reference sequence). This CDR3 is built from 14 residues.

V is TRBV20-1 and J is TRBJ2-1; TCRdb returns TRBD1, unconfirmable since there is no DNA. The germline V gene has CDR1 DFQATT and CDR2 SNEGSKA (reference sequence). The CDR3 extends over 13 amino acids. CDR3 sequence: CSARIGGVNEQFF.

The chain combines TRBV30 with TRBJ2-1; TCRdb's D gene call, TRBD2, goes unchecked for lack of DNA. This CDR3 comprises 14 residues. Germline V gene sequence: CDR1 GTSNPN, CDR2 SVGIG (reference sequence). The CDR3 loop reads CAWMPGPSRGEQFF.

The V gene is TRBV10-3, the J gene TRBJ2-5; the TCRdb call, TRBD1, lacks DNA for checking. CDR3 length: 15 residues. The germline CDR1 and CDR2 sequences are ENHRY and SYGVKD. CDR3 amino acids: CAIRPTVGAQETQYF.

The chain links TRBV14 to TRBJ2-5; TCRdb lists TRBD1, though no DNA is available to test this call. In germline, CDR1 is SGHDN, CDR2 FVKESK. The CDR3 extends over 15 amino acids. The CDR3 spells CASSQVPGSKETQYF.

CDR3 residues: CASSEAHRDRDDEQFF. The J gene is TRBJ2-1, the V gene TRBV6-1; TCRdb gives TRBD1 as the D gene, but with no DNA this cannot be confirmed. The length of the CDR3 is 16 residues. CDR1 is MNHNS, CDR2 SASEGT, per germline.

The chain links TRBV2 to TRBJ2-1; TCRdb proposes TRBD1, but this gene call is untestable without DNA. This CDR3 is 14 amino acids long. CDR1 and CDR2 from the germline V gene are SNHLY and FYNNEI. CDR3: CASSETGGNNEQFF.

This chain links TRBV7-7 with TRBJ2-5; the D gene TCRdb calls, TRBD1, cannot be checked with no DNA. The CDR3 length is 13 residues. The germline V gene has CDR1 SSHAT and CDR2 FNYEAQ (reference sequence). The CDR3 spells CASSEDRGETQYF.

The chain employs TRBV20-1 and TRBJ2-5; the D gene TCRdb calls, TRBD1, cannot be checked with no DNA. The CDR3 runs 13 residues. Germline V CDR1 and CDR2: DFQATT, SNEGSKA (reference sequence). This CDR3 is CSASTGTGQTQYF.

The genes are TRBV7-2 and TRBJ1-5; as DNA is missing, the TRBD1 call by TCRdb cannot be tested. Germline V CDR1 and CDR2: SGHTA, FQGNSA. The CDR3 length is 13 residues. The CDR3 loop is CASSLEGTAPQHF.

This rearrangement joins TRBV6-1 to TRBJ2-7; TCRdb's D gene call, TRBD1, goes unchecked for lack of DNA. CDR3 length equals 11 residues. In germline, CDR1 is MNHNS, CDR2 SASEGT. CDR3 loop: CASSGTGEQYF.

The chain combines TRBV12-3 or TRBV12-4 with TRBJ2-7; TCRdb designates TRBD2, a call that cannot be tested without DNA. The CDR3 runs to 14 residues. The CDR3 spells CASMMGLAGNEQYF.

This clonotype is deemed medium-sized by its frequency. The genes are TRBV12-3 or TRBV12-4 and TRBJ1-1. The CDR3 is 12 amino acids. The CDR3 loop reads CASNGEDTEAFF.

This sequence joins TRBV27 and TRBJ2-7; TCRdb returns TRBD2, unconfirmable since there is no DNA. From germline, CDR1 is MNHEY and CDR2 SMNVEV (reference sequence). The CDR3 consists of 14 residues. CDR3 region: CASRELAGGNEQYF.

The gene calls are TRBV7-2 and TRBJ2-1; TCRdb names TRBD1, which stays unverified in the absence of DNA. The CDR3 covers 15 residues. CDR1 is SGHTA and CDR2 is FQGNSA in the germline V gene. CDR3 sequence: CASSLGGLPYNEQFF.

The chain links TRBV10-3 to TRBJ2-7; checking the TCRdb D call of TRBD1 is not possible without DNA. The germline CDR1 and CDR2 sequences are ENHRY and SYGVKD. The CDR3 length is 15 residues. CDR3 in amino acids: CAISESVTGGDEQYF.

V usage is TRBV28 and J usage is TRBJ2-4; TCRdb's assignment of TRBD1 cannot be checked, as there is no DNA. The germline gives CDR1 MDHEN, CDR2 SYDVKM. This CDR3 is built from 15 residues. CDR3: CASSNQGGTKNIQYF.

V is TRBV14 and J is TRBJ2-2; TCRdb names TRBD1, which stays unverified in the absence of DNA. This CDR3 region has 14 residues. Germline CDR1 SGHDN, CDR2 FVKESK. The CDR3 sequence: CASSLNRGTGELFF.

The chain carries TRBV12-3 or TRBV12-4 and TRBJ2-1; the TCRdb D gene call, TRBD2, has no DNA to confirm it. This CDR3 has 15 amino acids. The chain's CDR3 is CASKLLAGLYNEQFF.

The rearrangement uses TRBV6-5 and TRBJ1-2. Germline V gives CDR1 MNHEY, CDR2 SVGAGI. This CDR3 has 12 amino acids. CDR3 sequence: CASGGGGYGYTF.

This sequence joins TRBV20-1 and TRBJ2-1; TCRdb outputs TRBD1, but without DNA this stays unchecked. The length of the CDR3 is 16 residues. The germline gives CDR1 DFQATT, CDR2 SNEGSKA (reference sequence). The chain's CDR3 is CSARGGGGRSYNEQFF.